The 14 T cell receptor beta chains given below trace back to one sample, sequenced in a study of blood T cell repertoires in COVID-19. Method: immunoSEQ multiplex PCR; TCRdb's copy keeps in-frame clones and lacks some. The table has 310,000 or so clones, around 87% seen once; the top ten hold 4%. The source material was peripheral blood. These receptors were obtained from a woman aged 50 to 65 with active or convalescent COVID-19.

This clone came up a few times. The chain couples TRBV28 to TRBJ1-3; D not certain. This CDR3 has 15 amino acids. Trimming removed 3 bases at V and 0 bases at J, with 9 bases between. Germline-derived CDR1 and CDR2 are MDHEN and SYDVKM. DNA of the CDR3: TGTGCCAGCAGTTTCGGTCGCCACTCTGGAAACACCATATATTTT. Its protein product is CASSFGRHSGNTIYF.

This clone has a handful of counts. V gene TRBV5-4 combines with J gene TRBJ2-2; 8 nucleotides line up with TRBD2. J was trimmed by 7 bases and V by 2 bases; bases with no gene match: 4. CDR3 length: 14 residues. The germline V gene encodes CDR1 SGHNT and CDR2 YYREEE (reference sequence). The CDR3 DNA sequence: TGTGCCAGCAGCTTTCGGGAGGGACACGGGGAGCTGTTTTTT. It yields the protein CASSFREGHGELFF.

This clone was seen only once. The rearrangement uses TRBV27 and TRBJ2-7, with D tentatively TRBD2 (5 bases). The CDR3 covers 15 residues. Deletions cut 0 bases from V and 7 bases from J, with 16 bases between. Germline V CDR1 and CDR2: MNHEY, SMNVEV (reference sequence). CDR3 DNA sequence: TGTGCCAGCAGTTTATCCCCCCTCGAGGGCGTAGAGCAGTACTTC. Protein: CASSLSPLEGVEQYF.

The rearrangement uses TRBV7-9 and TRBJ1-1; 10 nucleotides align to TRBD1. The CDR3 sequence is 14 residues long. Per germline, CDR1 SEHNR and CDR2 FQNEAQ (reference sequence). V was pared by 5 bases and J by 9 bases, with 9 bases of the junction left unmatched. The CDR3: CASSQRTGGRKAFF. DNA for the CDR3: TGTGCCAGCAGCCAACGGACAGGGGGTCGTAAAGCTTTCTTT.

This clone came up a few times. CDR3 residues: CASSLQNRGTTGELFF. Written as DNA, the CDR3 is TGTGCCAGCAGCTTGCAGAACAGGGGGACAACCGGGGAGCTGTTTTTT. The chain links TRBV5-4 to TRBJ2-2; 8 bases match TRBD1. Germline V gene sequence: CDR1 SGHNT, CDR2 YYREEE (reference sequence). The CDR3 has 16 amino acids. The junction had 7 bases not matched to a gene; V was cut back by 1 base and J by 5 bases.

In its sample, this clone was seen once. The V call is TRBV19, the J call TRBJ2-1; D remains ambiguous. V was clipped by 3 bases and J by 6 bases, with 6 bases between them. The germline gives CDR1 LNHDA, CDR2 SQIVND (reference sequence). This CDR3 has 12 amino acids. CDR3 nucleotides: TGTGCCAGTAGTATCCCAGGCAATGAGCAGTTCTTC. It yields the protein CASSIPGNEQFF.

The chain links TRBV5-1 to TRBJ2-7; a weak D match, TRBD1 (5 bases). The V end was cut by 1 base, the J end by 7 bases, with 15 bases between. This CDR3 spans 14 amino acids. Germline V lookup: CDR1 SGHRS, CDR2 YFSETQ. Written as DNA, the CDR3 is TGCGCCAGCAGCTTGATTGGCAGGGTGCGAGAGCAGTACTTC. It is translated as CASSLIGRVREQYF.

The rearrangement joins TRBV30 to TRBJ1-1; TRBD1 is a possible D gene (6 bases). Per germline, CDR1 GTSNPN and CDR2 SVGIG (reference sequence). V lost 7 bases to trimming and J lost 4 bases, with 13 bases between them. The CDR3 is 12 amino acids. The CDR3 spells CASSRGSTEAFF. The CDR3 nucleotides are TGTGCCTCCTCAAGGGGGTCCACTGAAGCTTTCTTT.

This clone was detected once. This chain connects TRBV5-1 to TRBJ1-2; 8 nucleotides align to TRBD1. The J segment lost 0 bases and the V segment lost 0 bases, leaving 4 bases of the junction unmatched. The CDR3 loop spans 16 amino acids. Germline assignment: CDR1 SGHRS and CDR2 YFSETQ. The CDR3 nucleotides read TGCGCCAGCAGCTTGGGGGGACAGGCTGCTAACTATGGCTACACCTTC. Protein: CASSLGGQAANYGYTF.

The J gene is TRBJ1-4, the V gene TRBV7-2, with 7 nucleotides matching TRBD1. J gave up 6 bases and V 5 bases, and 3 bases lay outside the gene matches. CDR1 SGHTA and CDR2 FQGNSA come from the germline V gene. The CDR3 runs to 13 residues. The CDR3 sequence: CASSIDRDEKLFF. The DNA for the CDR3 is TGTGCCAGCAGCATAGACAGGGATGAAAAACTGTTTTTT.

This chain uses TRBV28 with TRBJ2-7; 7 bases are a match to TRBD1. Per germline, CDR1 MDHEN and CDR2 SYDVKM. J gave up 2 bases and V 3 bases, and 1 base lay outside the gene matches. The CDR3 extends over 13 amino acids. The CDR3 loop is CASSLDRPYEQYF. In DNA form, the CDR3 reads TGTGCCAGCAGTTTGGACAGGCCCTACGAGCAGTACTTC.

V is TRBV27 and J is TRBJ2-7; the D gene is possibly TRBD1 (6 bases). V was clipped by 5 bases and J by 0 bases, with 17 bases between them. CDR3 length: 16 residues. Germline V gene sequence: CDR1 MNHEY, CDR2 SMNVEV (reference sequence). CDR3 nucleotide sequence: TGTGCCAGCAGTCCGTCGACAGGCCAGAGCTCCTACGAGCAGTACTTC. Encoded protein: CASSPSTGQSSYEQYF.

The V and J genes are TRBV19 and TRBJ1-5; 11 bases agree with TRBD1. The V gene end was trimmed by 5 bases and the J gene end by 5 bases; junction bases not matched to a gene: 5. This CDR3 has 15 amino acids. Germline V gene sequence: CDR1 LNHDA, CDR2 SQIVND (reference sequence). CDR3 sequence (DNA): TGTGCCAGTAGTCCGGGACAGGGGGGATATCAGCCCCAGCATTTT. This gives the protein CASSPGQGGYQPQHF.

The rearrangement joins TRBV3-1 (or the pseudogene TRBV3-2) to TRBJ1-2; the D gene is possibly TRBD1 (6 bases). V lost 2 bases, J lost 5 bases, and 12 bases lay in between. This CDR3 has 14 residues. CDR1 is LGHDT, CDR2 YNNKEL, per germline (reference sequence). CDR3 DNA sequence: TGTGCCAGCAGCCAATCTACAGGGAGTTATGGCTACACCTTC. This gives the protein CASSQSTGSYGYTF.